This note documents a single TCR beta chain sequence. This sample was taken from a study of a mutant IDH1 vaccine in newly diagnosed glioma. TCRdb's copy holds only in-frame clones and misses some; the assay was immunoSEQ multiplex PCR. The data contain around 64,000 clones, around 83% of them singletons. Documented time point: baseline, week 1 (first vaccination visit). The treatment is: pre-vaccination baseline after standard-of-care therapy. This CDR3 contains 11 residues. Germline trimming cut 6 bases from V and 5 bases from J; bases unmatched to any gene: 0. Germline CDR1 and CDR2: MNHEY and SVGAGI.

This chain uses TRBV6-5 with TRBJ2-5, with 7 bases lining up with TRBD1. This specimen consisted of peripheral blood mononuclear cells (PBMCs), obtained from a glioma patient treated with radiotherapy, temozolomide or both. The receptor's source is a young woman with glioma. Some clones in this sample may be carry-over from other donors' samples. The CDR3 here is CASRQGETQYF. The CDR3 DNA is TGTGCCAGCAGACAGGGGGAGACCCAGTACTTC.